Following are 13 T cell receptor beta chains from one sample sequenced in a study of T cell changes during pregnancy in multiple sclerosis. Libraries were prepared by immunoSEQ multiplex PCR; TCRdb keeps only in-frame clonotypes and omits some of them. The table shows 68,000 or so clones, with approximately 90% occurring only once. Source: peripheral blood, taken in the second trimester of pregnancy. Every receptor here comes from a female donor in good health, enrolled as a control in a pregnancy study.

This clone was counted only a few times. V gene TRBV21-1 combines with J gene TRBJ1-1; the table names TRBD1, a call not compared with the DNA. TRBV21-1 is a pseudogene segment. The CDR3 length is 15 residues. This CDR3 is CASSKVTGMNTEAFF. CDR3 nucleotide sequence: TGTGCCAGCAGCAAAGTTACAGGGATGAACACTGAAGCTTTCTTT.

This clone was recorded a few times. J is TRBJ2-2 and V is TRBV5-1, with 8 bases identical to TRBD1. Trimming cost V 4 bases and J 7 bases; bases outside gene matches: 6. The CDR3 length is 14 residues. Germline lookup yields CDR1 SGHRS and CDR2 YFSETQ. CDR3 region: CASSGRGPDGELFF. CDR3 in DNA: TGCGCCAGCAGCGGCAGGGGGCCTGACGGGGAGCTGTTTTTT.

The CDR3 region is CASSFFQGGHEQYF. For the CDR3, the DNA is TGTGCCAGCAGTTTTTTCCAGGGGGGCCACGAGCAGTACTTC. The chain carries TRBV28 and TRBJ2-7, with a tentative D call TRBD1 (7 bases). Trimming pared 3 bases from V and 5 bases from J, leaving 14 bases between. CDR1 and CDR2 from the germline V gene are MDHEN and SYDVKM. The CDR3 runs to 14 residues.

The CDR3 sequence is CASSLGGQGLDEQFF. The DNA for the CDR3 is TGTGCCAGCAGCTTAGGGGGACAGGGGTTGGATGAGCAGTTCTTC. The chain uses TRBV7-8 and TRBJ2-1; 10 positions agree with TRBD1. The V and J ends lost 1 base and 8 bases, in that order; junction bases with no gene match: 5. CDR3 length: 15 residues. Germline CDR1 SGHVS, CDR2 FQNEAQ.

The CDR3 here is CASSHPNGAGNTIYF. The CDR3 bases are TGCGCCAGCAGTCACCCCAACGGGGCTGGAAACACCATATATTTT. This chain uses TRBV23-1 with TRBJ1-3, with D hard to call. TRBV23-1 is an ORF, with its function uncertain. This CDR3 is built from 15 residues. V lost 3 bases and J 2 bases, leaving 11 bases between the germline ends.

The V call is TRBV27, the J call TRBJ2-2, with 7 positions matching TRBD1. Germline loops: CDR1 MNHEY, CDR2 SMNVEV (reference sequence). The CDR3 consists of 18 residues. V shed 2 bases, J shed 0 bases, and the junction held 9 bases outside the gene matches. CDR3 loop: CASSLNSGQAANTGELFF. In DNA form, the CDR3 reads TGTGCCAGCAGTTTAAATTCCGGACAGGCCGCGAACACCGGGGAGCTGTTTTTT.

The rearrangement joins TRBV19 to TRBJ2-3, with 7 bases fitting TRBD1. The CDR3 consists of 15 residues. Per the germline V gene, CDR1 is LNHDA and CDR2 is SQIVND (reference sequence). Trimming removed 7 bases from V and 0 bases from J; junction bases left unmatched: 7. The CDR3 sequence is CASTLQGQSTDTQYF. CDR3 bases: TGTGCCAGTACCCTACAGGGGCAAAGCACAGATACGCAGTATTTT.

The V and J genes are TRBV5-1 and TRBJ2-7; D may be TRBD1 (5 bases). The CDR3 has 14 amino acids. Germline values: CDR1 SGHRS, CDR2 YFSETQ. V lost 0 bases and J 3 bases, leaving 10 bases between the germline ends. The CDR3 is CASSLATESYEQYF. CDR3 coding DNA: TGCGCCAGCAGCTTGGCGACAGAGAGCTACGAGCAGTACTTC.

The V gene is TRBV7-9, the J gene TRBJ2-7, with 12 bases fitting TRBD1. This CDR3 region has 15 residues. J was trimmed by 7 bases and V by 5 bases; bases with no gene match: 9. The germline V gene encodes CDR1 SEHNR and CDR2 FQNEAQ (reference sequence). The CDR3 loop reads CASSIGTGGRGEQYF. The DNA of the CDR3 is TGTGCCAGCAGCATCGGGACAGGGGGCCGCGGAGAGCAGTACTTC.

In regard to this clone: The sample carries other DNA sequences with the same CDR3. This chain uses TRBV19 with TRBJ2-7; TRBD1 aligns across 10 bases. The V gene's germline CDR1 is LNHDA and CDR2 SQIVND (reference sequence). The CDR3 is 13 residues long. Trimming at V came to 5 bases and at J to 5 bases, leaving 3 bases not matched to a gene. The CDR3 DNA reads TGTGCCAGTAGTCCGGACAGGGGGAACGAGCAGTACTTC. This translates into CASSPDRGNEQYF. The full variable domain, rest sourced from reference TRBV19 and TRBJ2-7, is DGGITQSPKYLFRKEGQNVTLSCEQNLNHDAMYWYRQDPGQGLRLIYYSQIVNDFQKGDIAEGYSVSREKKESFPLTVTSAQKNPTAFYLCASSPDRGNEQYFGPGTRLTVT.

The genes are TRBV2 and TRBJ2-1; TRBD1 aligns across 9 bases. Germline V lookup: CDR1 SNHLY, CDR2 FYNNEI. CDR3 length: 15 amino acids. Germline trimming cut 5 bases from V and 4 bases from J; bases unmatched to any gene: 6. DNA of the CDR3: TGTGCCAGCAGTCAGACCGGGACAGGGTACAATGAGCAGTTCTTC. Encoded protein: CASSQTGTGYNEQFF.

V gene TRBV5-6 combines with J gene TRBJ2-1; D not resolved. V was cut by 3 bases and J by 6 bases, with 7 bases left in between. Germline lookup yields CDR1 SGHDT and CDR2 YYEEEE. CDR3 length: 12 amino acids. CDR3 in amino acids: CASSYYSNEQFF. For the CDR3, the DNA is TGTGCCAGCAGCTATTACAGCAATGAGCAGTTCTTC.

The rearrangement joins TRBV7-2 to TRBJ1-5; a possible D gene is TRBD1 (6 bases). Per the germline V gene, CDR1 is SGHTA and CDR2 is FQGNSA. This CDR3 contains 14 residues. V was shortened by 1 base and J by 5 bases, with 9 bases between the two germline ends. This CDR3 is CASSLDGGYQPQHF. The CDR3, as DNA: TGTGCCAGCAGCTTAGATGGGGGCTATCAGCCCCAGCATTTT.